This T cell receptor beta chain was observed in a study of blood T cell repertoires in COVID-19. Study background: The samples span acute and convalescent COVID-19 from the United States, Italy and Spain.

Libraries were prepared by immunoSEQ multiplex PCR; TCRdb keeps only in-frame clonotypes and omits some of them. The sample records 180,000 or so clones, around 80% being singletons. The CDR3 totals 15 residues. The germline V gene has CDR1 SGDLS and CDR2 YYNGEE. The V gene lost 3 bases and the J gene lost 2 bases, with 13 bases spanning the gap. V and J are TRBV9 and TRBJ2-3; possible D gene TRBD1, 5 bases. The material sequenced was peripheral blood. This TCR came from a man in his fifties or sixties who had recovered from COVID-19. CDR3 protein: CASSDNPDNTDTQYF. CDR3 nucleotides: TGTGCCAGCAGCGACAACCCGGACAACACAGATACGCAGTATTTT.